The 4 T cell receptor beta chains given below trace back to one sample, sequenced in a study of T cell repertoires in cytomegalovirus infection. These TCRs' antigens remain unknown. Each CDR3 protein gets one entry after TCRdb re-called the reads with MiXCR. Among 650,000 to 850,000 distinct CDR3 sequences listed, 25% to 35% were seen once. The sequences come from cultured CD8+ T cells from PBMCs, collected from culture after CMV antigen stimulation. These TCRs come from a human donor in good health (CMV status not recorded). Some clones in this sample may be carry-over from other donors' samples.

At least ten counts were recorded for this clonotype. V usage is TRBV20-1 and J usage is TRBJ1-1; tentatively, D is TRBD1 (6 bases). Trimming took 0 bases from V and 0 from J, leaving 14 bases between them. CDR3 size: 16 residues. In germline, CDR1 is DFQATT, CDR2 SNEGSKA (reference sequence). This CDR3 is CSARDRLQGMNTEAFF. The CDR3 nucleotides read TGCAGTGCTAGAGATCGTCTACAGGGCATGAACACTGAAGCTTTCTTT.

This clonotype was seen only once. The chain carries TRBV11-2 and TRBJ2-5; a weak D match, TRBD2 (6 bases). CDR3 length: 14 residues. With 6 bases removed from V and 1 base from J, the gap between germline ends came to 12 bases. The germline gives CDR1 SGHAT, CDR2 FQNNGV. CDR3 nucleotides: TGTGCCAGCAGTTCTTGGACTACCCAAGAGACCCAGTACTTC. Protein product: CASSSWTTQETQYF.

The gene calls are TRBV6-5 and TRBJ1-2, with 12 bases identical to TRBD1. Germline loops: CDR1 MNHEY, CDR2 SVGAGI. This CDR3 spans 15 amino acids. CDR3 nucleotides: TGTTCAACCGGGACAGGGGGCAGCCATCCCTATGGCTACACCTTC. Translation: CSTGTGGSHPYGYTF.

This clonotype has a handful of counts. This chain connects TRBV19 to TRBJ2-1; tentatively, D is TRBD2 (6 bases). Germline-derived CDR1 and CDR2 are LNHDA and SQIVND (reference sequence). The V end was cut by 0 bases, the J end by 0 bases, with 9 bases between. There are 16 residues in the CDR3. DNA for the CDR3: TGTGCCAGTAGTATAGACGGCGGGATCTCCTACAATGAGCAGTTCTTC. This encodes CASSIDGGISYNEQFF. Full variable domain (missing parts from reference TRBV19 and TRBJ2-1): DGGITQSPKYLFRKEGQNVTLSCEQNLNHDAMYWYRQDPGQGLRLIYYSQIVNDFQKGDIAEGYSVSREKKESFPLTVTSAQKNPTAFYLCASSIDGGISYNEQFFGPGTRLTVL.